Sequencing of this TCR beta chain was carried out in a study of molecular identifiers for immune sequencing clone quantification. Whole-study results and caveats: Spiked Jurkat TCR RNA equivalent to one cell reportedly surfaced among approximately 1.1 million naive cells. Whereas naive cells kept under 1% of molecules in clones above 20 RNA copies, such clones held over 97% in effectors.

Germline lookup yields CDR1 MNHEY and CDR2 SMNVEV (reference sequence). V gave up 3 bases and J gave up 4 bases, with 12 bases separating them. CDR3 size: 14 residues. The naive CD8 libraries originated from between about 18,000 and 1,000,000 sorted cells and drew on 10%, 30% or 50% RNA. Sorting was used to obtain naive CD8 T cells (CD8+CD4-CCR7+CD45RA+). This clonotype has at least ten counts. Antigen: not known. TCRdb re-called the PCR reads with MiXCR, one entry per CDR3 protein. The sample holds roughly 300,000 distinct CDR3 sequences, roughly 24% seen once. Specimen: naive CD8+ T cells from blood, with Jurkat cell RNA spiked in. Sample subset: FACS-sorted CD8+CD4-CCR7+CD45RA+ naive T cells. The chain recombines TRBV27 with TRBJ1-1; D is perhaps TRBD1 (6 bases). This clonotype originated in a human donor in good health. Some libraries in this study had Jurkat cell RNA spiked in. The CDR3 spells CASSFGQSATEAFF. DNA for the CDR3: TGTGCCAGCAGTTTCGGACAGTCCGCCACTGAAGCTTTCTTT.